Given below is one TCR beta chain in context. Germline CDR1 SGHDN, CDR2 FVKESK. CDR3 length equals 15 residues. V lost 2 bases and J lost 5; bases outside the gene matches: 4. The sample comes from a study of OX40 agonist ivuxolimab in advanced cancers. Looking at the study overall: Patients took ivuxolimab, an agonistic anti-OX40 (CD134) antibody. Cancers in dose escalation were hepatocellular, melanoma, renal cell and head and neck.

The table came from immunoSEQ multiplex PCR; TCRdb's copy has only in-frame clones and leaves some out. Here the sample spans 65,000 to 70,000 clones, 90% to 95% being singletons. The chain carries TRBV14 and TRBJ2-3; TRBD2 matches at 10 bases. The source was CD4+ or CD8+ T cells sorted from blood, collected in a trial of the OX40 agonist ivuxolimab. The origin of this receptor is an adult with an advanced solid tumor such as melanoma, head and neck, liver or kidney cancer. Here the CDR3 reads CASSQLAGVGDTQYF. The CDR3 bases are TGTGCCAGCAGCCAACTAGCGGGAGTGGGAGATACGCAGTATTTT.